Listed below are T cell receptor beta chains from one sample, sequenced in a study of radiotherapy plus CTLA-4 blockade in lung cancer. Generated by immunoSEQ multiplex PCR, the TCRdb table keeps only in-frame clones and is missing some. The data show some 78,000 clones, approximately 83% seen once. The source was peripheral blood, collected from a patient treated with radiotherapy plus ipilimumab. Every receptor here comes from a human donor with non-small cell lung cancer who had a partial response to radiotherapy plus ipilimumab. CDR3s include the opening cysteine and the closing phenylalanine or tryptophan. D genes are given only for firm matches. The size field is filled for only some rows; it gives once, few, many or a size class.

D gene	clone size	V gene	J gene	CDR3 protein	CDR3 DNA
TRBD2	once	TRBV7-9	TRBJ2-1	CASSKGLAAYNEQFF	TGTGCCAGCAGCAAGGGACTAGCGGCCTACAATGAGCAGTTCTTC
NA	NA	TRBV28	TRBJ1-4	CASRQIGATNEKLFF	TGTGCCAGCAGGCAAATAGGAGCAACTAATGAAAAACTGTTTTTT
NA	NA	TRBV6-1	TRBJ1-1	CASSTRGDTEAFF	TGTGCCAGCAGTACTAGAGGCGACACTGAAGCTTTCTTT
NA	NA	TRBV28	TRBJ1-2	CASTGLEANYGYTF	TGTGCCAGCACGGGGTTGGAAGCTAACTATGGCTACACCTTC
TRBD1	NA	TRBV10-3	TRBJ1-1	CAITGTGGAGNTEAFF	TGTGCCATCACCGGGACAGGGGGCGCGGGGAACACTGAAGCTTTCTTT
NA	NA	TRBV4-2	TRBJ1-4	CASSQSPQGGEKLFF	TGTGCCAGCAGCCAGTCTCCTCAGGGAGGTGAAAAACTGTTTTTT
NA	NA	TRBV5-1	TRBJ2-6	CASSFDMTSGANVLTF	TGCGCCAGCAGCTTCGACATGACCTCTGGGGCCAACGTCCTGACTTTC
TRBD2	NA	TRBV6-5	TRBJ2-7	CASSQRDVSSYEQYF	TGTGCCAGCAGCCAGCGGGACGTTAGCTCCTACGAGCAGTACTTC
NA	NA	TRBV28	TRBJ2-2	CASSSGQAAGTGELFF	TGTGCCAGCAGTTCTGGACAGGCAGCGGGCACCGGGGAGCTGTTTTTT
NA	NA	TRBV5-6	TRBJ2-7	CASSSASREQYF	TGTGCCAGCAGCTCCGCTTCGCGCGAGCAGTACTTC
TRBD1	NA	TRBV27	TRBJ1-5	CASSPGQGWRTQHF	TGTGCCAGCAGTCCTGGACAGGGTTGGAGGACCCAGCATTTT
TRBD2	NA	TRBV2	TRBJ2-1	CASSPTSGSLNEQFF	TGTGCCAGCAGCCCGACTAGCGGGAGTCTAAATGAGCAGTTCTTC
TRBD1	NA	TRBV28	TRBJ2-2	CASSPLGQGGGELFF	TGTGCCAGCAGCCCCCTCGGACAGGGTGGCGGGGAGCTGTTTTTT
TRBD1	NA	TRBV30	TRBJ2-1	CAWSPSGTGRSYNEQFF	TGTGCCTGGAGTCCCTCCGGGACAGGTCGGTCCTACAATGAGCAGTTCTTC
NA	NA	TRBV29-1	TRBJ1-1	CSVVLYFYSGIHTEAFF	TGCAGCGTTGTACTTTATTTTTATTCAGGGATTCACACTGAAGCTTTCTTT
NA	NA	TRBV28	TRBJ1-2	CASSLPGAGVAYGYTF	TGTGCCAGCAGTTTACCCGGGGCAGGGGTTGCCTATGGCTACACCTTC
TRBD1	NA	TRBV6-6	TRBJ1-6	CASSILGTGESPLHF	TGTGCCAGCAGCATCCTCGGGACAGGCGAGTCACCCCTCCACTTT
NA	NA	TRBV6-1	TRBJ2-3	CASSGGQGTTDTQYF	TGTGCCAGCAGTGGGGGGCAGGGGACCACAGATACGCAGTATTTT
TRBD1	NA	TRBV10-3	TRBJ1-2	CAISEDRDYGYTF	TGTGCCATCAGTGAGGACAGGGACTATGGCTACACCTTC
NA	NA	TRBV9	TRBJ1-1	CASSDQVNTEAFF	TGTGCCAGCAGTGATCAGGTAAACACTGAAGCTTTCTTT
NA	few	TRBV2	TRBJ2-6	CASTGAGANVLTF	TGTGCCAGCACGGGAGCTGGGGCCAACGTCCTGACTTTC
NA	NA	TRBV11-3	TRBJ1-1	CASSLDRGTEAFF	TGTGCCAGCAGCTTAGACAGGGGAACTGAAGCTTTCTTT
TRBD2	NA	TRBV30	TRBJ2-1	CAWSPSGGRGSLWSYNEQFF	TGTGCCTGGAGTCCCTCGGGGGGGCGGGGGAGTTTATGGTCCTACAATGAGCAGTTCTTC
NA	NA	TRBV14	TRBJ1-3	CASSREGNSGNTIYF	TGTGCCAGCAGCCGGGAGGGGAACTCTGGAAACACCATATATTTT
NA	few	TRBV28	TRBJ2-3	CASSLAAGGGRGFAQYF	TGTGCCAGCAGTTTAGCCGCCGGGGGTGGGAGGGGGTTTGCGCAGTATTTT
TRBD1	once	TRBV27	TRBJ1-1	CASSLSSTGQAFF	TGTGCCAGCAGTTTATCCTCGACAGGGCAAGCTTTCTTT
NA	NA	TRBV19	TRBJ1-2	CASTDNSHGYTF	TGTGCCAGTACCGATAATAGCCATGGCTACACCTTC
TRBD2	NA	TRBV27	TRBJ2-3	CASSPPSEREEADTQYF	TGTGCCAGCAGTCCTCCCTCGGAGCGGGAGGAAGCAGATACGCAGTATTTT
TRBD1	NA	TRBV9	TRBJ2-5	CASSVDREETQYF	TGTGCCAGCAGCGTGGACAGGGAAGAGACCCAGTACTTC
NA	NA	TRBV27	TRBJ1-2	CASSLSLRQGLDYGYTF	TGTGCCAGCAGTTTATCGCTTCGGCAGGGACTAGACTATGGCTACACCTTC
TRBD1	NA	TRBV11-1	TRBJ2-3	CASSFWTGETDTQYF	TGTGCCAGCAGCTTTTGGACAGGGGAGACAGATACGCAGTATTTT
TRBD2	NA	TRBV6-1	TRBJ2-4	CASSVAGAAKNIQYF	TGTGCCAGCAGTGTCGCGGGAGCGGCCAAAAACATTCAGTACTTC
NA	NA	TRBV28	TRBJ1-5	CASSSAGDAGGQPQHF	TGTGCCAGCAGCTCGGCGGGTGACGCGGGGGGTCAGCCCCAGCATTTT
NA	NA	TRBV29-1	TRBJ2-4	CSVDDPAGIGIQYF	TGCAGCGTTGATGACCCGGCGGGTATTGGCATTCAGTACTTC
NA	NA	TRBV9	TRBJ1-5	CASSAQGNNQPQHF	TGTGCCAGCAGCGCTCAGGGAAACAATCAGCCCCAGCATTTT
NA	NA	TRBV27	TRBJ1-1	CASSLSRGRRTEAFF	TGTGCCAGCAGTTTATCTCGGGGAAGACGTACTGAAGCTTTCTTT
NA	once	TRBV30	TRBJ2-3	CAWSVQGPDTQYF	TGTGCCTGGAGTGTACAGGGCCCAGATACGCAGTATTTT
NA	NA	TRBV4-1	TRBJ1-1	CASSPDFLKAFF	TGCGCCAGCAGCCCGGACTTCCTTAAGGCTTTCTTT
TRBD2	NA	TRBV19	TRBJ2-1	CAGSRGGSSYNEQFF	TGTGCCGGTAGTAGGGGCGGGAGCTCCTACAATGAGCAGTTCTTC
TRBD2	NA	TRBV28	TRBJ2-7	CASSLAGGPSSYEQYF	TGTGCCAGCAGTCTAGCGGGAGGGCCGAGCTCCTACGAGCAGTACTTC
TRBD1	NA	TRBV7-9	TRBJ1-5	CASSSEDRAVWNDNQPQHF	TGTGCCAGCAGCTCCGAGGACAGGGCCGTATGGAACGACAATCAGCCCCAGCATTTT
TRBD1	NA	TRBV7-8	TRBJ1-2	CASSLRAGGFDYGYTF	TGTGCCAGCAGCTTACGGGCAGGGGGTTTTGACTATGGCTACACCTTC
TRBD1	NA	TRBV19	TRBJ1-5	CASRGPGQGGQPQHF	TGTGCCTCCAGGGGACCGGGACAGGGGGGTCAGCCCCAGCATTTT
TRBD1	NA	TRBV7-9	TRBJ2-7	CASSWTGSYEQYF	TGTGCCAGCAGCTGGACAGGATCTTACGAGCAGTACTTC
NA	NA	TRBV4-3	TRBJ1-4	CASSLVGGGEKLFF	TGCGCCAGCAGCCTAGTGGGGGGAGGTGAAAAACTGTTTTTT
TRBD1	NA	TRBV7-8	TRBJ1-2	CASSLNPGTGGLGYTF	TGTGCCAGCAGCTTAAATCCCGGGACAGGGGGCCTTGGCTACACCTTC
NA	NA	TRBV30	TRBJ2-7	CALRLPGFKQYF	TGTGCCTTAAGACTCCCCGGCTTTAAGCAGTACTTC
TRBD2	NA	TRBV4-1	TRBJ2-3	CASSQTGLAGTDTQYF	TGCGCCAGCAGCCAAACCGGACTAGCGGGCACAGATACGCAGTATTTT
NA	NA	TRBV19	TRBJ1-2	CASSIGQRGYTF	TGTGCCAGTAGTATAGGACAGAGAGGCTACACCTTC
NA	NA	TRBV28	TRBJ2-3	CASIRGRGADTQYF	TGTGCCAGCATCCGTGGCAGGGGGGCAGATACGCAGTATTTT
NA	once	TRBV6-5	TRBJ2-3	CASSKGGHTDTQYF	TGTGCCAGCAGTAAAGGGGGACACACAGATACGCAGTATTTT
TRBD2	NA	TRBV2	TRBJ2-3	CASSRLAGPSTDTQYF	TGTGCCAGCAGTCGACTAGCGGGACCGAGCACAGATACGCAGTATTTT
NA	NA	TRBV4-3	TRBJ2-2	CASSQDSAGELFF	TGCGCCAGCAGCCAAGATTCGGCCGGGGAGCTGTTTTTT